This TCR beta chain was documented in a study of blood T cell repertoires in COVID-19. Study at large: Donors in the United States, Italy and Spain gave samples during acute or convalescent COVID-19. Sources were T cells, B-cell-depleted T cells, or PBMCs; the material itself was cDNA or gDNA.

Measured with immunoSEQ multiplex PCR; TCRdb has only the in-frame clones, and not every one. The sample includes 330,000 or so clones, 88% of them seen just once. Germline trimming cut 10 bases from V and 2 bases from J; bases unmatched to any gene: 5. The germline gives CDR1 MNHEY, CDR2 SVGAGI. The CDR3 is 13 residues long. Assignment of participants to cohorts was predicated upon participant-reported clinical history. Exposed enrollees had met someone with a PCR-confirmed or clinician-diagnosed COVID-19 case at some point within the 2 weeks before study entry. Input material: PBMCs or T cells enriched from blood (not recorded which). V is TRBV6-5 and J is TRBJ1-2, with TRBD1 matching over 9 bases. The sequence was obtained from a woman aged 25 to 39 who had been exposed to COVID-19. The chain's CDR3 is CAIRTGENYGYTF. The CDR3 DNA reads TGTGCCATAAGGACAGGGGAAAACTATGGCTACACCTTC.